This T cell receptor (beta chain) was retrieved from a study of cytomegalovirus exposure and HLA in healthy donors. This clone was found a few times. Its specificity is not known. Compared with germline, one end of the junction differs, possibly owing to a read error. The germline V gene encodes CDR1 MNHNS and CDR2 SASEGT. CDR3 length: 15 amino acids. Study-level results: An analysis that came later showed most CMV-associated TCR beta chains appearing HLA-restricted. Sequencing depth across donors, presence/absence analyses assumed, was roughly uniform.

PCR was performed using 60 Vbeta and 13 Jbeta primers. Under the authors' procedure: In a later analysis, of tens of millions of unique beta chains, around 9.9 million appeared in at least two donors. The protocol was immunoSEQ multiplex PCR, while the TCRdb copy is restricted to in-frame clones and leaves out a portion. From that table come the V and J calls and clone size; the DNA was used to work out D and trimming. There are about 130,000 clones in the sample; approximately 8.8% occur only once, and around 5.5% lies in the top ten. This TCR was recovered from a man in his forties in good health and CMV-seronegative. Sequencing used PBMCs. This chain links TRBV6-1 with TRBJ2-1; maybe TRBD1 (6 bases). The CDR3 DNA reads as TGTGCCAGCAGTGTAAACAGGGTGTCCTCCAATGAGCAGTTCTTC. This encodes CASSVNRVSSNEQFF.